This T cell receptor (beta chain) was captured by sequencing in a study of cytomegalovirus exposure and HLA in healthy donors (dated by TCRdb to 2016 to 2017). Describing the broader study: An earlier analysis of some 620 of the donors reported under 300 Gb of sequence data and 117 million unique TCR beta sequences obtained from about 179 million T cells. A later genetic analysis used genome-wide SNP genotypes for about 65% of the 666 donors, treating that subset as a discovery cohort. The study aimed to test whether signatures of past pathogen exposure could be identified by cataloging public T cell receptors. Every repertoire in the discovery cohort had been generated on one and the same sequencing platform. The study combined high-throughput TCR immunosequencing, statistical association of individual TCRs with disease status, and machine learning to predict cytomegalovirus infection status. In the later analysis, no new phenotypic data were used to find candidate immune exposures; instead, reliance was placed on TCR beta sequences and their occurrence across donors. Alongside the repertoire data, information on donor age, sex, ethnicity and CMV serostatus was compiled. In addition to the first cohort of 666 subjects, a separate validation cohort of 130 or so different subjects was used. Class I and class II HLA loci were covered by the typing at four-digit resolution. On average, around 240,000 unique TCR beta nucleotide sequences were sequenced per donor among a few hundred genotyped donors of the cohort, with 15% to 20% of those sequences being non-productive. The number of donors typed differed by locus, with 629-630 for A, B, C, DRB1 and DQB1, around 560 for DQA1, over 600 for DPA1, and around 430 for DPB1. An earlier analysis of several hundred of the donors applied high-throughput TCR beta sequencing to assess whether each TCR beta V gene segment acted as functional or pseudogenic. Among the roughly 400 genotyped donors, approximately 82% belonged to the genetic ancestry cluster associated with self-reported Caucasian donors. A later analysis re-examined previously published TCR beta repertoires from 600 to 700 donors and added high-resolution HLA genotyping to investigate patterns of TCR occurrence. An early release covering 550 to 650 HLA-typed donors comprised approximately 300 gigabases of sequencing data and 65 million to 100 million unique TCR sequences. Because of strong linkage in the cohort, 4 to 6 DR-DQ haplotypes were treated as single units for association and clustering. The study used immunosequencing to profile the T cell repertoires of several hundred subjects and linked those repertoires to cytomegalovirus serostatus. On the study overall, not on this receptor specifically: The classifier was reported to diagnose cytomegalovirus status with high specificity and sensitivity in both the original cohort and the validation cohort. This cohort had only TCR beta chains sequenced, and the lack of alpha or paired-chain data limited which features could be detected. Across donors, most TCR sequences were observed very rarely, whereas some public TCRs were present in many individuals. The study gave a list of some 150 TCR beta chains associated with cytomegalovirus. A further reported finding was that TCR beta sequences accurately predicted the HLA-A and HLA-B alleles for most subjects in the first cohort. An earlier analysis of 587 of the donors showed that most TCR beta V segments appeared in productive rearrangements either about 87% or about 30% of the time, which broadly matched IMGT annotations. The sequencing pipeline was judged likely to have produced a cluster of highly shared sequence variants as a technical artifact. When HLA alleles, especially DR and DQ, strongly co-occurred, attributing TCR associations to individual alleles was difficult. Correlated functional status among segregating V segments might be attributable to linkage disequilibrium, but an unknown experimental factor could not be ruled out. V-gene and J-gene trimming of TCR beta chains was associated with a missense DCLRE1C variant in a later genetic analysis, and the association was replicated in an independent cohort. According to the authors, the approach could potentially be generalized to other disease states and immunological phenotypes. Immune exposure information for the cohort was limited to CMV serostatus. Some IMGT-functional V segments, including TRBV6-2 and TRBV6-3, could not be distinguished by the 87-base-pair reads and were therefore excluded. Because counts were too low, some 17 rarely observed V segments, including chromosome 9 orphons, were left out of the earlier analysis of some 600 of the donors. A few of the identified cytomegalovirus-associated TCR beta chains were confirmed in vitro to be specific for cytomegalovirus antigens. In a later analysis, HLA-associated TCR beta chains were found to be more clonally expanded and to have lower generation probabilities than equally common non-associated chains. Several of the top co-occurrence clusters appeared to be linked to parvovirus B19, influenza, CMV and Epstein-Barr virus, according to a later analysis. According to a later genetic analysis, donors in an Asian-associated ancestry cluster had fewer N-insertions in productive TCRs than the roughly 670-donor mean. In a later analysis, about 17,000 TCR beta sequences were associated with specific HLA alleles at a false discovery rate of 0.05. Sequencing depth was assumed to be roughly uniform across donors in the presence/absence analyses, though that assumption may not hold. Because some donors lacked HLA typing at each locus, the association tests relied only on the typed subset. A later analysis found that most CMV-associated TCR beta chains appeared HLA-restricted, with HLA associations seemingly driven largely by CMV exposure. According to a later analysis, TCR association rates differed among HLA loci, with DRB1 alleles showing the most associated TCRs and HLA-C alleles showing the fewest.

The CDR3 spans 15 residues, from the cysteine through the phenylalanine. Of all the DNA, just the CDR3 is kept, 45 bases in frame from base 1. The CDR1 and CDR2 encoded by the germline V gene are SNHLY and FYNNEI. Relative to germline, V is 3 bases shorter and J is 1 base shorter, with 12 bases between their ends. The cohort comprised 550 to 700 healthy bone marrow donors. At the time of sampling, every cohort member was nominally healthy, though immune exposures that went unrecorded were likely present. The donor was CMV seronegative and belonged to the group of 380 or so seronegative cohort members. Every donor gave a peripheral blood sample, and the peripheral blood mononuclear cells from that sample were used for TCR beta sequencing. The Qiagen DNeasy Blood Extraction Kit was used to extract genomic DNA from the blood cell samples. Comments on this clone: The antigen it recognizes is unknown. No base quality information exists; no much larger clone differs at one position.

The receptor library was made with the immunoSEQ multiplex PCR assay. For the multiplex PCR, a mixture combining 60 forward primers for TCR Vbeta segments and 13 reverse primers for TCR Jbeta segments was used. Amplification of the CDR3 region of rearranged TCR beta genes was performed with a multiplex PCR assay on genomic DNA. The amplified TCR beta libraries were sequenced on the Illumina HiSeq System as 87-base-pair reads. Turning to the authors' computational methods: A later analysis counted approximately 84 million unique TCR beta chains across the 650 to 700 repertoires, and about 10 million of these chains were shared by at least two donors. Raw reads were error-corrected and collapsed into unique sequences with a nearest-neighbor algorithm that merged closely related sequences to remove PCR and sequencing errors. To assign V, D and J gene segments, CDR3 sequences were aligned to IMGT reference sequences. For a sequence to be retained, a match of at least six nucleotides was required to both a V gene segment and a J gene segment. Rearrangements were classified as productive when the CDR3 lacked stop codons and remained in frame with V and J, and all other rearrangements were classified as non-productive. Following IMGT convention, CDR3 was defined as the stretch from the second conserved V-encoded cysteine to the conserved J-encoded phenylalanine. The earlier analysis of about 530 of the donors excluded any sequence lacking an unambiguous match to a single V gene segment. An earlier analysis of almost 600 of the donors classified V segments as functional when productive rearrangements were above 56.7% and as segregating when the standard deviation between donors was above 5%. A statistical classification framework was built to diagnose cytomegalovirus status from the catalog of TCR beta chain sequences. In a later analysis, TCR nucleotide sequences were compared against IMGT/GENE-DB human TR gene sequences so that V and J genes could be assigned. In a later analysis, CDR3 sequences and most-parsimonious VDJ recombination scenarios were assigned using the TCRdist pipeline. A later analysis defined each TCR beta chain by its CDR3 amino acid sequence plus V-gene family, and excluded reads lacking a unique V-gene family. In a later analysis, a few hundred highly shared, low-generation-probability nucleotide sequences were removed to address suspected cross-contamination and a sequencing artifact. For each public chain, a later analysis derived a clonal expansion index from normalized ranks of inferred template counts within each repertoire. In a later analysis, generation probabilities were computed using a VDJ recombination model fitted to out-of-frame rearrangements, and the results were checked against IGoR. In a later analysis, hypergeometric tests were used to score TCR-TCR, TCR-HLA and TCR-CMV co-occurrence, with a repertoire-size bias correction applied to TCR pairs. A later analysis estimated false discovery rates by permuting HLA or CMV assignments 20 times. In a later analysis, co-occurring TCRs were grouped with DBSCAN, and TCRdist sequence similarity was added when clustering was performed within HLA-allele-positive subsets. Repertoires with fewer than 30,000 or more than 120,000 public chains were left out of co-occurrence clustering, as were four to six repertoires with anomalous nucleotide sharing. As stored in TCRdb, this immuneACCESS dataset retains in-frame rearrangements with V and J assigned. A fraction of the clones does not appear; measured against another copy, unresolved V genes explain less than half of the discrepancy, and the remainder lacks a known reason. The V and J calls and the clone size are those of that table, but D and trimming were determined from the DNA. This sample holds 100,000 to 150,000 clones; approximately 82% were observed only once. The ten largest clones capture 2.7% of the sample.

The sample consisted of PBMCs. This chain is built from TRBV2 and TRBJ1-1; the D gene cannot be named for sure. The sequence came from a boy younger than 10 in good health and CMV-seronegative. The nucleotides are TGTGCCAGCAGTGACGCGGGAGAACCGAACACTGAAGCTTTCTTT. Its translation is CASSDAGEPNTEAFF.